Many counts were recorded for the clone carrying this T cell receptor beta chain. Preparing the TCRbeta library involved the use of unique molecular identifiers. Each CDR3 protein gets one entry after TCRdb re-called the PCR reads with MiXCR. This sample has about 420,000 distinct CDR3 sequences, with roughly 11% found just once. The sample comes from a study of T-cell reconstitution after alpha-beta-depleted transplantation in children. Germline lookup yields CDR1 MGHRA and CDR2 YSYEKL. V lost 0 bases and J 5 bases, leaving 2 bases between the germline ends. The CDR3 is 12 amino acids. Material: PBMCs from the stem cell graft donor, obtained from the stem cell graft. The chain has TRBV4-1 and TRBJ2-1; D not resolved. The receptor comes from a human donor who donated a stem cell graft to a child with acute myeloid leukemia. The CDR3 reads CASSQDNNEQFF. In nucleotides, the CDR3 is TGCGCCAGCAGCCAAGATAACAATGAGCAGTTCTTC.